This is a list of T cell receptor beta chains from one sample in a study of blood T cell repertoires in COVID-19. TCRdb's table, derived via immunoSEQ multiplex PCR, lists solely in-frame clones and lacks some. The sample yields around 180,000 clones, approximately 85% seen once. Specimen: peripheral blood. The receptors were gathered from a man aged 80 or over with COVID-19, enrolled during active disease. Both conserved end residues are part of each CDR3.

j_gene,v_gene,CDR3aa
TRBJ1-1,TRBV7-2,CASSQDRFTEAFF
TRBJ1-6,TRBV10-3,CAIRAGRGYNSPLHF
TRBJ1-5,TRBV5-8,CASSPGTGVFQPQHF
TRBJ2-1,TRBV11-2,CASSWLAGSNEQFF
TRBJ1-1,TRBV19,CASSGRTARSTEAFF
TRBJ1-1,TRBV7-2,CASSVEALLGTEAFF
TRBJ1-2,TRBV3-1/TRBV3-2,CASSQAGPYYGYTF
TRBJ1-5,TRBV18,CASSGQGSNQPQHF
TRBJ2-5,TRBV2,CASRTFQETQYF
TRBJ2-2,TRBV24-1,CATSRQGYTGELFF
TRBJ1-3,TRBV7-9,CASSLAGQGGNTIYF
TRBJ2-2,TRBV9,CASSVQMGSTGELFF
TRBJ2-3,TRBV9,CASSPRGTDTQYF
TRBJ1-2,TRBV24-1,CATTPGQVNYGYTF
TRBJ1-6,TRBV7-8,CASTQGSNSPLHF
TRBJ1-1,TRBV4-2,CASSQQGTNTEAFF
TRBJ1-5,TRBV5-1,CASSRTGDRNQPQHF
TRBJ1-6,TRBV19,CASSDTVGGQSPLHF